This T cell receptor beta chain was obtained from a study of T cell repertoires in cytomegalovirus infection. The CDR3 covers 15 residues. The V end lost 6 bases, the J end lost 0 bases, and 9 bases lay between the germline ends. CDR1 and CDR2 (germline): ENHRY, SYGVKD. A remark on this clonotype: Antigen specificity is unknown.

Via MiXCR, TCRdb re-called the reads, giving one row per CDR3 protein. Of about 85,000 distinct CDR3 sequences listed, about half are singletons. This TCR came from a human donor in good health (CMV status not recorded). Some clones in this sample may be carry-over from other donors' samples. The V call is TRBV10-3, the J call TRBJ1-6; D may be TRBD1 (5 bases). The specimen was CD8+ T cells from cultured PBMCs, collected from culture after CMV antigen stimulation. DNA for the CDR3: TGTGCCATCAGGGACACGAGCTCCTATAATTCACCCCTCCACTTT. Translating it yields CAIRDTSSYNSPLHF.